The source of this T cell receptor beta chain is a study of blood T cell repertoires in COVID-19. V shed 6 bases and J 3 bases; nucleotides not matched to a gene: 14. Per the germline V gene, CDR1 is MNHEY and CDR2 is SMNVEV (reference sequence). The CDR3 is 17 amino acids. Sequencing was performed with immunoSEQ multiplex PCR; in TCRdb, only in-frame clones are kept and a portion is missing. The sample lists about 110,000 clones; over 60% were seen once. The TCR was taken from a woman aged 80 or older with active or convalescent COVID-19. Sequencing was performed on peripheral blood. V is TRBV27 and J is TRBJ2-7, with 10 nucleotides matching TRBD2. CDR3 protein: CASSPRGVAGGSYEQYF. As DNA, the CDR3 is TGTGCCAGCAGCCCCCGTGGAGTAGCGGGAGGTAGCTACGAGCAGTACTTC.